This entry is about one T cell receptor beta chain. Those enrolled in Seattle joined during active infection and were followed longitudinally afterward. V trimming: 5 bases; J trimming: 6 bases; junction bases outside the gene matches: 6. Germline CDR1 LNHDA, CDR2 SQIVND (reference sequence). CDR3 length: 15 amino acids. This record comes from a study of blood T cell repertoires in COVID-19. Study at large: Samples of COVID-19 (acute and convalescent) were obtained from the United States, Italy and Spain.

Original processing methods: The authors estimated nucleated cell counts from reference gene primer amplification. TCRdb keeps only in-frame clones here, not all; method: immunoSEQ multiplex PCR. V and J calls and clone size are those listed in that table; D and trimming were worked out from the DNA. This sample carries about 300,000 clones, roughly 90% of them seen once, and the ten largest clones take roughly 7.3%. Sequencing was performed on peripheral blood. The chain uses TRBV19 and TRBJ2-7, with 14 bases aligning to TRBD2. The sequence derives from a woman aged 25-40 years with COVID-19, enrolled during active disease. CDR3 DNA: TGTGCCAGTAGTCGGGGACTAGCGGGAGTCCGCGAGCAGTACTTC. This translates into CASSRGLAGVREQYF.